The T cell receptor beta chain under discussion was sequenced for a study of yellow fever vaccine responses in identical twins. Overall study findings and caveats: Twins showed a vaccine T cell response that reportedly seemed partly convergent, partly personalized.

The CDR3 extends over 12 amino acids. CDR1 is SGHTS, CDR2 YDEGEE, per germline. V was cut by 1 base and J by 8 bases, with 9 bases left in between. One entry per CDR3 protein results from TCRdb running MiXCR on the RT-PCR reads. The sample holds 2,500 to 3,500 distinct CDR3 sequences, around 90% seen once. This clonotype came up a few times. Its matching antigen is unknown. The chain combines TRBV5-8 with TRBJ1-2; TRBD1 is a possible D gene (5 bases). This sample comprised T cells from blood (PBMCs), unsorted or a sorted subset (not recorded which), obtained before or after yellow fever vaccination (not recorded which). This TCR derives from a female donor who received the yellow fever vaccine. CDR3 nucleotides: TGTGCCAGCAGCTTGATATGGGACGGCTACACCTTC. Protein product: CASSLIWDGYTF. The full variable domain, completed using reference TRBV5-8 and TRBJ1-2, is EAGVTQSPTHLIKTRGQQATLRCSPISGHTSVYWYQQALGLGLQFLLWYDEGEERNRGNFPPRFSGRQFPNYSSELNVNALELEDSALYLCASSLIWDGYTFGSGTRLTVV.